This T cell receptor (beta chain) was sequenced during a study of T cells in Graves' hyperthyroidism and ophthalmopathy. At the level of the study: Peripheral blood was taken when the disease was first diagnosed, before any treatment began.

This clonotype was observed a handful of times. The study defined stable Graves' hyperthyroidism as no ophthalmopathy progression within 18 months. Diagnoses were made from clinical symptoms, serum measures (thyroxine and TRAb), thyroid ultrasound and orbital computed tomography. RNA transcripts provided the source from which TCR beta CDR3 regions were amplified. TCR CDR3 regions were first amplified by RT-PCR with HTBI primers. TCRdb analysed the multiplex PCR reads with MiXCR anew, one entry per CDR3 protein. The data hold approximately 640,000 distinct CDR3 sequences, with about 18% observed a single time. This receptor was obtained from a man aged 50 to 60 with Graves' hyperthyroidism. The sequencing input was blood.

CDR3 nucleotide sequence: TGTGCCAGCAGCCAATACCACGGGACACCATTTAATGAAAAACTGTTTTTT. This codes for CASSQYHGTPFNEKLFF. The rearrangement uses TRBV14 and TRBJ1-4; D perhaps matches TRBD1 (6 bases). V gave up 2 bases and J gave up 4 bases, with 17 bases separating them. The germline V gene has CDR1 SGHDN and CDR2 FVKESK. The CDR3 is 17 amino acids. Full variable domain (outside the CDR3, taken from reference TRBV14 and TRBJ1-4): EAGVTQFPSHSVIEKGQTVTLRCDPISGHDNLYWYRRVMGKEIKFLLHFVKESKQDESGMPNNRFLAERTGGTYSTLKVQPAELEDSGVYFCASSQYHGTPFNEKLFFGSGTQLSVL.